What follows are 9 T cell receptor beta chains derived from one specimen sequenced in a study of cytomegalovirus exposure and HLA in healthy donors. Sequencing used immunoSEQ multiplex PCR; TCRdb keeps in-frame clones, though not all of them. The sample has approximately 150,000 clones, about nine tenths seen once. Sequencing was done on a sample of PBMCs. All receptors derive from a man aged 18 to 30 in good health and CMV-seropositive.

The chain has TRBV5-1 and TRBJ2-3; 8 bases match TRBD1. The CDR3 length is 15 residues. Germline-derived CDR1 and CDR2 are SGHRS and YFSETQ. The V and J ends lost 2 bases and 1 base, in that order; junction bases with no gene match: 3. CDR3: CASSFTGGGTDTQYF. The CDR3 coding sequence is TGCGCCAGCAGCTTTACAGGGGGTGGCACAGATACGCAGTATTTT.

CDR3 coding DNA: TGTGCCAGCAGTTTTATGAGCGGGGGTCTACAAGAGACCCAGTACTTC. Translation gives CASSFMSGGLQETQYF. The V and J genes are TRBV27 and TRBJ2-5, with 8 bases identical to TRBD2. CDR1 and CDR2 (germline): MNHEY, SMNVEV (reference sequence). The CDR3 is made up of 16 amino acids. V lost 3 bases and J lost 2; bases outside the gene matches: 8.

V gene TRBV6-5 combines with J gene TRBJ2-3; 9 positions match TRBD2. This CDR3 has 12 residues. In germline, CDR1 is MNHEY, CDR2 SVGAGI. The V segment lost 9 bases and the J segment 11 bases; nucleotides outside the gene matches: 9. DNA of the CDR3: TGTGCCAGTGCCAGCGGGAGGAACAGGCAGTATTTT. Translation gives CASASGRNRQYF.

The chain links TRBV5-1 to TRBJ2-1; a weak D match, TRBD2 (6 bases). This CDR3 has 16 residues. V was shortened by 0 bases and J by 1 base, with 11 bases between the two germline ends. Germline V lookup: CDR1 SGHRS, CDR2 YFSETQ. As DNA, the CDR3 is TGCGCCAGCAGCTTGGAGCCCGCGGGGTCCTACAATGAGCAGTTCTTC. Translation: CASSLEPAGSYNEQFF.

This clone was counted a single time. The chain combines TRBV7-8 with TRBJ2-7, with D uncertain. Trimming left V 5 bases short and J 3 bases short, with 17 bases between. Germline CDR1 reads SGHVS; CDR2 reads FQNEAQ. This CDR3 is built from 15 residues. The CDR3 DNA reads as TGTGCCAGCAGCCCCGTTCCGGCGGTTAACTACGAGCAGTACTTC. Translating gives CASSPVPAVNYEQYF.

The chain combines TRBV13 with TRBJ1-2, with D perhaps TRBD1 (5 bases). This CDR3 contains 12 residues. Trimming removed 3 bases at V and 12 bases at J, with 14 bases between. Germline CDR1 PRHDT, CDR2 FYEKMQ (reference sequence). CDR3 coding DNA: TGTGCCAGCAGCTTCCGCGGGGAGGGGAACACCTTC. Protein product: CASSFRGEGNTF.

This chain connects TRBV28 to TRBJ2-5; maybe TRBD1 (6 bases). Germline assignment: CDR1 MDHEN and CDR2 SYDVKM. The CDR3 contains 14 residues. Trimming stripped 8 bases from V and 4 bases from J, with 17 bases between. This CDR3 reads CASLDSQGRETQYF. Here the CDR3 DNA reads TGTGCCAGCCTCGACTCCCAGGGGCGAGAGACCCAGTACTTC.

Concerning this clone: Germline and junction disagree at one end, which may indicate a read error. Other DNA sequences in the same sample also yield this CDR3. The rearrangement joins TRBV6-6 to TRBJ1-2, with 8 bases aligning to TRBD1. Looked up from germline, CDR1 is MNHNY and CDR2 is SVGAGI (reference sequence). This CDR3 spans 16 amino acids. The CDR3 reads CASSSLGQGPNYGYTF. The CDR3, as DNA: TGTGCTAGCAGCTCGTTAGGACAGGGACCTAACTATGGCTACACCTTC.

This sequence joins TRBV4-3 and TRBJ1-4; TRBD1 is a possible D gene (6 bases). V gave up 5 bases and J gave up 2 bases, with 12 bases separating them. This CDR3 spans 15 amino acids. Germline CDR1 and CDR2: LGHNA and YSLEER. For the CDR3, the DNA is TGCGCCAGCAGCGTACAGGGCGCGACTAATGAAAAACTGTTTTTT. The encoded protein is CASSVQGATNEKLFF.